This TCR beta chain was recovered during a study of shared clonotypes between healthy human individuals. Study in general: Each donor had three CD4 naive, three CD4 memory, two CD8 naive and one CD8 memory plate.

Every subset's genomic DNA went evenly onto several immunoSEQ plates. Assay used: immunoSEQ multiplex PCR; TCRdb lists only in-frame clones, some missing. The sample includes over 1.4 million clones, around 97% seen only once; the top ten take approximately 1.2%. Germline CDR1 reads SGHRS; CDR2 reads YFSETQ. V was pared by 5 bases and J by 5 bases, with 4 bases of the junction left unmatched. CDR3 length: 13 residues. Naive CD45RA+ and memory CD45RA-negative subsets were split from CD4+ cells. This clone was seen once. The chain links TRBV5-1 to TRBJ2-7; 10 bases align to TRBD1. The source material was naive CD4+ T cells sorted from blood. Subset defined: CD45RA+ positively selected. The sequence derives from a young man in good health. CDR3 loop: CASRLGTGDEQYF. CDR3 DNA: TGCGCCAGCAGACTCGGGACAGGGGACGAGCAGTACTTC.